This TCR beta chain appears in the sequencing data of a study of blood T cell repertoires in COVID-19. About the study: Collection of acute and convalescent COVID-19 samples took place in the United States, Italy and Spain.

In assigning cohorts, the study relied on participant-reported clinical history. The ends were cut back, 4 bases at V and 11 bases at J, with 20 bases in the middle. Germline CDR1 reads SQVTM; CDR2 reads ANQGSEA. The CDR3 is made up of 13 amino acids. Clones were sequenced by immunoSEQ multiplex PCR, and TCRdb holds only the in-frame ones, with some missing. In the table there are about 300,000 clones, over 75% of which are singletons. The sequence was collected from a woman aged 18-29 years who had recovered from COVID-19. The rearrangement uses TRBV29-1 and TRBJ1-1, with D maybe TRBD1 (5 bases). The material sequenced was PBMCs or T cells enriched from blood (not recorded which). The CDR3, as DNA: TGCAGCGTTGGGGATGACAGCGGGTGGCGGGCTTTCTTT. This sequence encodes CSVGDDSGWRAFF.